A single T cell receptor beta chain is shown here with its context. This clone's antigen is unknown. Nothing much larger sits one base from this clone, and base qualities are not available. From the same resection, non-adjacent lung tissue was collected as far as possible from the malignant lesion, at a distance of at least 3 cm. The source of the sample is a study of CD4 T cells in lung cancer (dated by TCRdb to between 2018 and 2021). Background on the whole study: To find responses to candidate mutation-encoded neoepitopes, the study screened blood T cells from NSCLC patients and isolated neoantigen-specific CD4+ T-cell clones and TCRs. Treatments received by the patients before blood donation included platinum chemotherapy, and some patients received nivolumab or pembrolizumab. Aged 60 to 69 when blood was donated, the resected patients, most of whom were former smokers, had either lung adenocarcinoma or squamous cell carcinoma. TCRB deep sequencing tracked the frequency of neoantigen-specific clonotypes in tumor resections, non-adjacent lung and cultured T-cell products. A few patients undergoing curative-intent resections for stage I-III non-small cell lung cancer provided the tumor and non-adjacent lung tissue.

Trimmed from V: 10 bases; trimmed from J: 3 bases; junction bases lacking a gene match: 13. Per the germline V gene (reference sequence), LNHDA is the CDR1 and SQIVND is the CDR2. The CDR3, from cysteine to phenylalanine, totals 15 residues. Of all the DNA, just the CDR3 is kept, 45 bases in frame from base 1. Libraries were prepared through the immunoSEQ multiplex PCR assay. Qiagen DNeasy or QIAamp micro DNA kits were used to isolate DNA, and the Adaptive Biotechnology human TCRB sequencing kit was used to sequence TCRB. An Illumina MiSeq was used to sequence the TCRB libraries. As for the authors' bioinformatics: The kit provider's software was used to analyze TCRB sequence data, and Fisher's exact test was used to test clonotype templates for tumor enrichment. As stored in TCRdb, this immuneACCESS dataset retains in-frame rearrangements with V and J assigned. A fraction of the clones does not appear; measured against another copy, unresolved V genes explain less than half of the discrepancy, and the remainder lacks a known reason. V, J and clone size derive from that table, while D and trimming were established from the DNA sequence. This sample lists some 9,300 clones; about 62% were detected once. The top ten constitute roughly 15% of the sample.

Broader findings and caveats from the paper: Some blood-derived responses might reflect in vitro priming of naive T cells or cross-reactivity rather than memory responses to the cancer.

Recombination joined TRBV19 with TRBJ1-1; 8 central bases correspond to TRBD1. Sequencing was done on a sample of normal lung tissue taken away from the tumor. This TCR was sampled from a man between 60 and 70 years old with non-small cell lung cancer. CDR3 protein: CATGDRGGRDTEAFF. The bases read TGTGCCACGGGAGACAGGGGTGGACGGGACACTGAAGCTTTCTTT.